The text below deals with one T cell receptor (beta chain). This sample is part of a study of T cell changes during pregnancy in multiple sclerosis. Measured with immunoSEQ multiplex PCR; TCRdb has only the in-frame clones, and not every one. The sample shows roughly 72,000 clones, 94% of them seen only once. Trimming shortened V by 4 bases and J by 4 bases, and 12 bases separated the two germline ends. The germline V gene encodes CDR1 SGHNT and CDR2 YYREEE (reference sequence). The CDR3 loop spans 15 amino acids. The receptor was derived from a female donor with multiple sclerosis, enrolled in a pregnancy study. The J gene is TRBJ2-6, the V gene TRBV5-4, with no clear D. The sample was CD4+ T cells from peripheral blood mononuclear cells, taken after pregnancy. CDR3 sequence: CASSLTVIGANVLTF. In DNA form, the CDR3 reads TGTGCCAGCAGCCTCACAGTGATCGGGGCCAACGTCCTGACTTTC.